This is a list of T cell receptor beta chains from one sample in a study of blood T cell repertoires in COVID-19. The table came from immunoSEQ multiplex PCR; TCRdb's copy has only in-frame clones and leaves some out. The data show 110,000 or so clones, 82% seen once. The sample was peripheral blood. The receptors were gathered from a woman over 75 with acute or convalescent COVID-19. Both conserved end residues are part of each CDR3. A D gene is named only where the DNA matches it firmly. Clone sizes are given selectively: once, few, many, or a class where the clone is expanded.

size	V	D	J	CDR3	DNA
-	TRBV5-1	TRBD2	TRBJ2-5	CASRKGLPVTLTQYF	TGCGCCAGCAGGAAGGGACTACCCGTTACGTTGACCCAGTACTTC
-	TRBV9	TRBD2	TRBJ2-2	CASSVRGLAGRTGELFF	TGTGCCAGCAGCGTCAGAGGACTAGCGGGACGAACCGGGGAGCTGTTTTTT
-	TRBV7-2	-	TRBJ1-5	CASSPMGGGGQPQHF	TGTGCCAGCAGTCCCATGGGGGGGGGCGGACAGCCCCAGCATTTT
-	TRBV6-5	TRBD1	TRBJ2-7	CASSLGTGKTYEQYF	TGTGCCAGCAGCCTCGGGACAGGGAAGACCTACGAGCAGTACTTC
-	TRBV19	TRBD1	TRBJ1-5	CASSTTGGVSLPQHF	TGTGCCAGTAGTACGACAGGGGGGGTATCATTGCCCCAGCATTTT
-	TRBV24-1	TRBD2	TRBJ2-1	CATSGDYGLADEQFF	TGTGCCACCAGTGGAGACTACGGACTAGCGGATGAGCAGTTCTTC
-	TRBV7-2	-	TRBJ2-3	CASSSSGGLTDTQYF	TGTGCCAGCAGCTCGTCCGGGGGGCTCACAGATACGCAGTATTTT
-	TRBV24-1	-	TRBJ2-1	CATSDPRQSLSRDEQFF	TGTGCCACCAGTGATCCTCGACAGAGTCTCTCTAGAGATGAGCAGTTCTTC
-	TRBV3-1/TRBV3-2	TRBD2	TRBJ2-5	CASSLSGSRETQYF	TGTGCCAGCAGCCTTAGCGGGAGCCGTGAGACCCAGTACTTC
once	TRBV19	-	TRBJ1-1	CASSRRPGQGAEAFF	TGTGCCAGTAGCCGTCGGCCAGGGCAGGGCGCTGAAGCTTTCTTT